The following is a TCR beta chain sequence with its context. Its cognate antigen is unknown. The source of the sample is a study of identical twins. Findings of the study overall: Excess low generation probability was seen in twin-shared out-of-frame alpha sequences. Cross-sectional statistical analysis, not tracking of the same donors, underpinned the conclusions.

MiXCR, run by TCRdb on the 5' RACE reads, gives a single entry per CDR3 protein. Of some 570,000 distinct CDR3 sequences listed, approximately 20% are singletons. The CDR3 spans 14 residues. The ends lost 3 bases at V and 7 bases at J; junction bases unmatched: 5. Germline CDR1 SGHTA, CDR2 FQGTGA. Only healthy Caucasians were enrolled as donors. In addition, the sample was reused for a study of yellow fever vaccine responses in identical twins.

This sequence joins TRBV7-3 and TRBJ2-1, with 8 nucleotides matching TRBD2. The clonotype originates from a young woman in good health. Sequencing was done on a sample of CD4+ T cells sorted from blood. DNA for the CDR3: TGTGCCAGCAGCTTGTTTAGCGGGGTGAATGAGCAGTTCTTC. Its protein product is CASSLFSGVNEQFF.